The 24 T cell receptor beta chains presented below share a single source sample, sequenced in a study of T-cell reconstitution after alpha-beta-depleted transplantation in children. Preparing the TCRbeta library involved the use of unique molecular identifiers. In TCRdb, the PCR reads were re-called with MiXCR into one record per CDR3 protein. The sample shows a few hundred thousand distinct CDR3 sequences, 27% of them seen only once. This material consisted of PBMCs, taken before TCRalphabeta/CD19-depleted stem cell transplant. These receptor sequences come from a boy under three years old with Wiskott-Aldrich syndrome, due to receive a stem cell transplant.

This clonotype was detected only a few times. The rearrangement links TRBV5-1 to TRBJ2-7; 11 nucleotides match TRBD2. Germline V gene data show CDR1 as SGHRS and CDR2 as YFSETQ. This CDR3 spans 14 amino acids. The V gene end was trimmed by 3 bases and the J gene end by 5 bases; junction bases not matched to a gene: 4. The CDR3 sequence is CASSSTSGSDEQYF. In nucleotides, the CDR3 is TGCGCCAGCAGCTCAACTAGCGGGAGTGACGAGCAGTACTTC. The entire variable domain, with the rest obtained from reference TRBV5-1 and TRBJ2-7, is as follows: KAGVTQTPRYLIKTRGQQVTLSCSPISGHRSVSWYQQTPGQGLQFLFEYFSETQRNKGNFPGRFSGRQFSNSRSEMNVSTLELGDSALYLCASSSTSGSDEQYFGPGTRLTVT.

J is TRBJ1-1 and V is TRBV20-1, with 7 bases fitting TRBD1. The V and J ends lost 5 bases and 1 base, in that order; junction bases with no gene match: 7. Per germline, CDR1 DFQATT and CDR2 SNEGSKA (reference sequence). This CDR3 region has 14 residues. CDR3 in amino acids: CSAPPRTGNTEAFF. The DNA for the CDR3 is TGCAGTGCTCCCCCAAGGACAGGGAACACTGAAGCTTTCTTT.

This chain links TRBV29-1 with TRBJ2-7, with 8 bases matching TRBD1. Germline V lookup: CDR1 SQVTM, CDR2 ANQGSEA. After removal of 7 bases from V and 6 bases from J, the junction contained 11 bases not matched to a gene. The CDR3 is 13 amino acids. The chain's CDR3 is CSGRQGTLGEQYF. The CDR3 DNA is TGCAGCGGCAGACAGGGGACCTTAGGCGAGCAGTACTTC.

This clonotype was recorded only once. The J gene is TRBJ2-2, the V gene TRBV24-1, with D perhaps assigned TRBD1 or TRBD2 (5 bases each). The CDR3 is 18 residues long. V lost 5 bases to trimming and J lost 0 bases, with 18 bases between them. In germline, CDR1 is KGHDR, CDR2 SFDVKD. The CDR3 sequence: CATSGAGTSFANTGELFF. The CDR3 DNA reads as TGTGCCACCAGTGGTGCCGGGACCTCGTTCGCGAACACCGGGGAGCTGTTTTTT.

The rearrangement joins TRBV5-1 to TRBJ2-5; tentatively, D is TRBD2 (5 bases). The CDR3 is 14 amino acids. V was trimmed by 0 bases and J by 5 bases, leaving 11 bases between them. From germline, CDR1 is SGHRS and CDR2 YFSETQ. The CDR3: CASSLAEGWETQYF. CDR3 DNA sequence: TGCGCCAGCAGCTTGGCCGAGGGTTGGGAGACCCAGTACTTC.

The table lists this clonotype with a few counts. CDR3 sequence (DNA): TGTGCCAGCAGTTACAGGGGCGGTGGACAGCCCCAGCATTTT. Encoded protein: CASSYRGGGQPQHF. This chain links TRBV6-5 with TRBJ1-5, with D maybe TRBD1 (5 bases). This CDR3 spans 14 amino acids. From germline, CDR1 is MNHEY and CDR2 SVGAGI. The germline V and J ends were trimmed by 2 bases and 7 bases, with 12 bases remaining between them.

This clonotype occurred a few times. The V and J genes are TRBV24-1 and TRBJ2-5; D gene unclear. There are 15 residues in the CDR3. Trimming removed 3 bases from V and 2 bases from J, with 12 bases in between. CDR1 and CDR2 from the germline V gene are KGHDR and SFDVKD. The CDR3 region has the DNA TGTGCCACCAGTGATGGCCCGGTCTCTCAAGAGACCCAGTACTTC. It specifies CATSDGPVSQETQYF.

The chain carries TRBV7-9 and TRBJ2-7; possibly TRBD1 or TRBD2 for D (5 bases each). Germline CDR1 reads SEHNR; CDR2 reads FQNEAQ (reference sequence). Trimming took 3 bases from V and 1 from J, leaving 10 bases between them. The CDR3 runs 14 residues. CDR3 nucleotides: TGTGCCAGCAGCTTTGGGGACGCATCCTACGAGCAGTACTTC. This sequence encodes CASSFGDASYEQYF.

This clonotype was counted once. V usage is TRBV12-3 or TRBV12-4 and J usage is TRBJ2-7, with 10 positions matching TRBD2. There are 15 residues in the CDR3. Unmatched junction bases numbered 5, after V lost 4 bases and J lost 2 bases. The CDR3 nucleotides read TGTGCCAGCAGTTCCGGTGGGACTAGCGCCTACGAGCAGTACTTC. Translation gives CASSSGGTSAYEQYF.

The V call is TRBV18, the J call TRBJ2-7; the match to TRBD1 covers 9 bases. The CDR3 contains 15 residues. The J segment lost 2 bases and the V segment lost 4 bases, leaving 6 bases of the junction unmatched. The germline gives CDR1 KGHSH, CDR2 LQKENI. CDR3 in DNA: TGTGCCAGCTCACGCACAGGGGGCGCCGCCTACGAGCAGTACTTC. This codes for CASSRTGGAAYEQYF.

The chain carries TRBV5-6 and TRBJ2-7; TRBD1 agrees at 7 bases. Trimming removed 4 bases from V and 3 bases from J; junction bases left unmatched: 19. The length of the CDR3 is 18 residues. Germline V gene sequence: CDR1 SGHDT, CDR2 YYEEEE. The CDR3 is CASSPFIQLGTVSYEQYF. CDR3 nucleotide sequence: TGTGCCAGCAGCCCGTTTATCCAACTTGGGACAGTGAGCTACGAGCAGTACTTC.

This rearrangement joins TRBV5-4 to TRBJ2-1, with 8 bases matching TRBD2. V lost 3 bases and J lost 1; bases outside the gene matches: 6. This CDR3 is built from 16 residues. Germline lookup yields CDR1 SGHNT and CDR2 YYREEE (reference sequence). CDR3 nucleotide sequence: TGTGCCAGCAGCTCCCGTAGCGGGAATTCCTACAATGAGCAGTTCTTC. This translates into CASSSRSGNSYNEQFF. Supplemented by reference TRBV5-4 and TRBJ2-1, the full variable domain reads ETGVTQSPTHLIKTRGQQVTLRCSSQSGHNTVSWYQQALGQGPQFIFQYYREEENGRGNFPPRFSGLQFPNYSSELNVNALELDDSALYLCASSSRSGNSYNEQFFGPGTRLTVL.

The table lists this clonotype with a few counts. V usage is TRBV12-3 or TRBV12-4 and J usage is TRBJ2-4; D is uncertain. The CDR3 loop spans 17 amino acids. The V gene lost 5 bases and the J gene lost 0 bases, with 17 bases spanning the gap. The CDR3 region has the DNA TGTGCCAGCAGTCCTTATACAAGCCCTTTAGCCAAAAACATTCAGTACTTC. Its protein product is CASSPYTSPLAKNIQYF.

J is TRBJ2-5 and V is TRBV27; tentatively, D is TRBD1 or TRBD2 (5 bases each). Between the trimmed V and J ends, which lost 6 bases and 0 bases, there was a span of 14 bases. CDR1 MNHEY and CDR2 SMNVEV come from the germline V gene (reference sequence). The CDR3 runs to 15 residues. CDR3 sequence: CASSTGTKYQETQYF. CDR3 nucleotides: TGTGCCAGCAGCACCGGGACCAAGTACCAAGAGACCCAGTACTTC.

This clonotype was counted a few times. The rearrangement joins TRBV29-1 to TRBJ2-1, with TRBD2 identical over 14 bases. With V trimmed by 5 bases and J by 10 bases, 4 bases remained unmatched. The CDR3 spans 13 residues. CDR1 is SQVTM and CDR2 is ANQGSEA in the germline V gene. The CDR3 is CSVQTSGRGEQFF. The CDR3 DNA reads as TGCAGCGTTCAGACTAGCGGGAGGGGGGAGCAGTTCTTC.

The V and J genes are TRBV9 and TRBJ2-1; possible D gene TRBD2, 6 bases. The V gene's germline CDR1 is SGDLS and CDR2 YYNGEE. CDR3 size: 17 residues. V gave up 4 bases and J gave up 3 bases, with 20 bases separating them. CDR3 nucleotides: TGTGCCAGCAGCTCCTCCTCCACCGGGACTCTCTACAATGAGCAGTTCTTC. Protein sequence: CASSSSSTGTLYNEQFF.

This clonotype was picked up a small number of times. One end of the junction fails to match germline, which may point to a read error. This chain uses TRBV5-1 with TRBJ1-2; unclear D gene. The germline gives CDR1 SGHRS, CDR2 YFSETQ. The CDR3 loop spans 13 amino acids. CDR3 nucleotides: TGCGCCAGCAAGAGATCCGGACTGGAGAGGTCCATCTTC. Amino acid sequence: CASKRSGLERSIF.

V and J are TRBV5-5 and TRBJ2-3; D not resolved. The V and J ends lost 4 bases and 2 bases respectively, with 17 bases between them. CDR1 is SGHKS, CDR2 YYEKEE, per germline (reference sequence). The CDR3 has 16 amino acids. The CDR3 DNA reads as TGTGCCAGCAGCGTCGGACCTTCAATCTACACAGATACGCAGTATTTT. Its translation is CASSVGPSIYTDTQYF.

The chain has TRBV20-1 and TRBJ2-1; TRBD2 aligns across 13 bases. V shed 6 bases and J 0 bases; nucleotides not matched to a gene: 2. The CDR3 is made up of 15 amino acids. Looked up from germline, CDR1 is DFQATT and CDR2 is SNEGSKA (reference sequence). For the CDR3, the DNA is TGCAGTGCGACTAGCGGGGGGTTCTCCTACAATGAGCAGTTCTTC. As protein: CSATSGGFSYNEQFF.

This chain joins TRBV20-1 and TRBJ2-5; D is perhaps TRBD1 or TRBD2 (5 bases each). Germline assignment: CDR1 DFQATT and CDR2 SNEGSKA (reference sequence). The CDR3 length is 11 residues. Between the trimmed V and J ends, which lost 5 bases and 4 bases, there was a span of 8 bases. The chain's CDR3 is CSAAGRETQYF. CDR3 bases: TGCAGTGCTGCAGGGAGAGAGACCCAGTACTTC.

This clonotype came up a few times. V gene TRBV4-2 combines with J gene TRBJ2-5, with a possible D match to TRBD2 (6 bases). V shed 1 base and J shed 5 bases, with 14 bases lying between them. The CDR3 loop spans 15 amino acids. Germline CDR1 is LGHNA and CDR2 is YNFKEQ. CDR3: CASSQAELAGETQYF. CDR3 sequence (DNA): TGTGCCAGCAGCCAAGCAGAACTAGCAGGGGAGACCCAGTACTTC.

This clonotype came up many times. The V gene is TRBV5-1, the J gene TRBJ2-3; D gene uncertain. V was cut by 0 bases and J by 0 bases, with 5 bases left in between. The CDR3 covers 14 residues. Germline loops: CDR1 SGHRS, CDR2 YFSETQ. The CDR3 nucleotides read TGCGCCAGCAGCTTGGTGCCTAGCACAGATACGCAGTATTTT. Translating gives CASSLVPSTDTQYF.

The chain has TRBV12-3 or TRBV12-4 and TRBJ2-1; 7 nucleotides align to TRBD2. V lost 1 base to trimming and J lost 7 bases; unmatched junction nucleotides: 7. CDR3 length: 15 residues. The CDR3 bases are TGTGCCAGCAGTTTAGGAGGCGGGAGCGCTAATGAGCAGTTCTTC. Protein product: CASSLGGGSANEQFF.

This clonotype was observed at least ten times. The V gene is TRBV5-1, the J gene TRBJ2-7; D is unresolved. Germline V gene sequence: CDR1 SGHRS, CDR2 YFSETQ. Trimming took 4 bases from V and 4 from J, leaving 9 bases between them. The CDR3 runs 12 residues. The CDR3 region is CASSLDAYEQYF. CDR3 coding DNA: TGCGCCAGCAGCCTGGACGCATACGAGCAGTACTTC.